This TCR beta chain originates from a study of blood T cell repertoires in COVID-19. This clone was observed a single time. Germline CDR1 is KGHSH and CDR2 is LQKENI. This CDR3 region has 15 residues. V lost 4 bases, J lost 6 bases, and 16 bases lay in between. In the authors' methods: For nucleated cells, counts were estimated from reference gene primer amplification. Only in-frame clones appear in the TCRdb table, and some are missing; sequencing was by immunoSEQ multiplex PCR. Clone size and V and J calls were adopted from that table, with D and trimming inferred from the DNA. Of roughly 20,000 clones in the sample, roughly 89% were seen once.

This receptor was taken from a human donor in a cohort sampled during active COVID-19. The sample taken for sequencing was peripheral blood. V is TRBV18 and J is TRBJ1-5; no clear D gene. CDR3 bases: TGTGCCAGCTCACAGACCGGGAACGAGGGTCAGCCCCAGCATTTT. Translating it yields CASSQTGNEGQPQHF.